Below are 13 T cell receptor beta chains sequenced from a single sample in a study of regulatory T cells in long-lasting Graves disease. Time point reported: persistent/refractory GD, antithyroid drugs over 5 years with positive TRAb. PBMCs provided the RNA from which the TCR library was made. Arm-PCR of CDR3 regions with iRepertoire HTBI primers generated TCR beta libraries. Using its own MiXCR run on the multiplex PCR reads, TCRdb lists one record per CDR3 protein. Here the sample spans approximately 290,000 distinct CDR3 sequences, 20% to 25% being singletons. The sample was peripheral blood mononuclear cells (PBMCs), taken when the disease was refractory, from a patient treated with antithyroid drugs. These receptors were taken from a female donor with Graves disease.

This clonotype was seen a few times. The J gene is TRBJ1-1, the V gene TRBV28; tentative D call: TRBD1 (5 bases). The CDR3 spans 13 residues. With 6 bases removed from V and 0 bases from J, the gap between germline ends came to 8 bases. Germline V gene lookup returns CDR1 MDHEN and CDR2 SYDVKM. CDR3 sequence: CASRQQVNTEAFF. Written as DNA, the CDR3 is TGTGCCAGCAGGCAACAGGTGAACACTGAAGCTTTCTTT.

V is TRBV5-1 and J is TRBJ2-2; 7 bases line up with TRBD1. This CDR3 has 15 amino acids. The junction had 8 bases not matched to a gene; V was cut back by 5 bases and J by 4 bases. Germline V CDR1 and CDR2: SGHRS, YFSETQ. The CDR3 region has the DNA TGCGCCAGCAGGTCGGGACAGCTGAGCACCGGGGAGCTGTTTTTT. Protein: CASRSGQLSTGELFF.

The chain combines TRBV7-9 with TRBJ2-2; 13 nucleotides align to TRBD2. The V and J ends lost 1 base and 7 bases, in that order; junction bases with no gene match: 6. CDR3 size: 17 residues. Germline loops: CDR1 SEHNR, CDR2 FQNEAQ (reference sequence). CDR3 residues: CASSLDGLAGVGGELFF. The CDR3 nucleotides are TGTGCCAGCAGCTTAGATGGACTAGCGGGAGTTGGCGGGGAGCTGTTTTTT.

For the CDR3, the DNA is TGCAGTGCTGGAATAGAGTCGGGAACCGAGTACTTC. Protein: CSAGIESGTEYF. This chain uses TRBV20-1 with TRBJ2-7, with D possibly being TRBD2 (5 bases). Germline V lookup: CDR1 DFQATT, CDR2 SNEGSKA (reference sequence). Trimming cost V 5 bases and J 11 bases, with 19 bases left between them. The CDR3 contains 12 residues.

This clonotype was detected ten times or more. The chain is built from TRBV12-3 or TRBV12-4 and TRBJ2-7; D is uncertain. The CDR3 extends over 12 amino acids. Trimming left V 6 bases short and J 2 bases short, with 8 bases between. CDR3 coding DNA: TGTGCCAGCAGCCGGAAACCCTACGAGCAGTACTTC. This translates into CASSRKPYEQYF.

Concerning this clonotype itself: This may stem from a read error, because a much larger clone lies one nucleotide away. The V and J genes are TRBV7-2 and TRBJ1-1; D is ambiguous. Germline CDR1 and CDR2: SGHTA and FQGNSA. The CDR3 runs 12 residues. V was cut by 5 bases and J by 9 bases, with 13 bases left in between. CDR3 coding DNA: TGTGCCAGCAGCAGCTACGGGGTGAAAGCTTTCTTT. This encodes CASSSYGVKAFF.

This clonotype was seen ten or more times. V usage is TRBV11-2 and J usage is TRBJ1-1, with TRBD1 matching 7 bases. With V trimmed by 0 bases and J by 4 bases, 5 bases remained unmatched. The germline CDR1 and CDR2 sequences are SGHAT and FQNNGV. The CDR3 consists of 15 residues. In DNA, the CDR3 is TGTGCCAGCAGCTTAGAATACAGGGGTGGCACTGAAGCTTTCTTT. Translation gives CASSLEYRGGTEAFF.

This clonotype has ten or more counts. The V and J genes are TRBV7-2 and TRBJ2-7; no definite D call. Germline V gene lookup returns CDR1 SGHTA and CDR2 FQGNSA. The CDR3 contains 12 residues. V was clipped by 5 bases and J by 6 bases, with 11 bases between them. DNA for the CDR3: TGTGCCAGCAGCCTTACGATTGGCGAGCAGTACTTC. It is translated as CASSLTIGEQYF.

This clonotype was observed a few times. The V call is TRBV27, the J call TRBJ1-6, with D possibly being TRBD1 (5 bases). The CDR3 spans 13 residues. V lost 10 bases and J 5 bases, leaving 12 bases between the germline ends. CDR1 and CDR2 (germline): MNHEY, SMNVEV (reference sequence). CDR3 nucleotides: TGTGCCACCGGGACGGTGGATAATTCACCCCTCCACTTT. Amino acid sequence: CATGTVDNSPLHF.

This clonotype has ten or more counts. The gene calls are TRBV3-1 and TRBJ2-5; D perhaps matches TRBD1 (5 bases). The germline V gene encodes CDR1 LGHDT and CDR2 YNNKEL (reference sequence). This CDR3 has 14 amino acids. V was shortened by 0 bases and J by 5 bases, with 10 bases between the two germline ends. CDR3 sequence reads: CASSQDPGRETQYF. DNA for the CDR3: TGTGCCAGCAGCCAAGATCCAGGGCGGGAGACCCAGTACTTC.

This clonotype was observed many times. This rearrangement joins TRBV20-1 to TRBJ2-5, with D possibly called TRBD1 or TRBD2 (5 bases each). Trimming took 6 bases from V and 5 from J, leaving 16 bases between them. Germline CDR1 reads DFQATT; CDR2 reads SNEGSKA (reference sequence). The CDR3 has 13 residues. The CDR3 loop is CSAPPGQRETQYF. Written as DNA, the CDR3 is TGCAGTGCCCCTCCGGGGCAGCGGGAGACCCAGTACTTC.

In this sample, this clonotype turned up a few times. This chain uses TRBV12-3 or TRBV12-4 with TRBJ2-7; TRBD2 might be the D (6 bases). The V end was cut by 0 bases, the J end by 3 bases, with 12 bases between. The CDR3 is 15 residues long. The CDR3 DNA reads as TGTGCCAGCAGTTTAGCGGGTACGGAGGGCTACGAGCAGTACTTC. It specifies CASSLAGTEGYEQYF.

With regard to this clonotype: A much bigger clone sits one base away, suggesting this may be a read error. As DNA, the CDR3 is TGTACCAGCAGTGCGGCGCGACACCTGAACACCGGGGAGCTGTTTTTT. Residues: CTSSAARHLNTGELFF. The chain recombines TRBV9 with TRBJ2-2; D unclear. This CDR3 region has 16 residues. Germline V gene lookup returns CDR1 SGDLS and CDR2 YYNGEE.